Below are 9 T cell receptor beta chains sequenced from a single sample in a study of blood T cell repertoires in COVID-19 (TCRdb year 2020). Library creation used the immunoSEQ multiplex PCR assay. TCRdb retrieved this table from immuneACCESS and kept in-frame rearrangements only. Not all clones are present; in checked studies, unresolved V genes account for under half, and no reason is known for the remainder. The sample table contains 200,000 to 300,000 clones; only one count was recorded for roughly 79% of them. The top ten clonotypes cover around 7.2% of the sample. The source material was peripheral blood. Receptors were obtained from a woman of 80 years or more with COVID-19, enrolled during active disease.

This sequence joins TRBV7-2 and TRBJ2-2; 9 positions match TRBD2. The germline V gene has CDR1 SGHTA and CDR2 FQGNSA. The junction had 13 bases not matched to a gene; V was cut back by 5 bases and J by 0 bases. The CDR3 runs 19 residues. CDR3 sequence: CASSPRGAGGPANTGELFF. The CDR3 nucleotides are TGTGCCAGCAGCCCCCGCGGGGCGGGAGGGCCAGCGAACACCGGGGAGCTGTTTTTT.

The chain links TRBV7-3 to TRBJ2-5, with a weak D call TRBD1 (7 bases). The CDR3 covers 16 residues. The V end lost 4 bases, the J end lost 5 bases, and 20 bases lay between the germline ends. The germline CDR1 and CDR2 sequences are SGHTA and FQGTGA. The CDR3, as DNA: TGTGCCAGCAGCTCAAGCGGACAGGCCCGGGGGGAGACCCAGTACTTC. Translating gives CASSSSGQARGETQYF.

This chain connects TRBV6-5 to TRBJ1-5; the D is unclear. The CDR3 is made up of 14 amino acids. Germline V CDR1 and CDR2: MNHEY, SVGAGI. Between the trimmed V and J ends, which lost 5 bases and 0 bases, there was a span of 8 bases. In DNA, the CDR3 is TGTGCCAGCAGTCCCACATATAGCAATCAGCCCCAGCATTTT. Encoded protein: CASSPTYSNQPQHF.

This clone was detected a few times. The chain combines TRBV6-5 with TRBJ2-1; TRBD1 matches at 9 bases. There are 15 residues in the CDR3. CDR1 and CDR2 (germline): MNHEY, SVGAGI. Trimming took 6 bases from V and 7 from J; bases not matched to a gene: 10. DNA for the CDR3: TGTGCCAGCAGGTATGCCGACAGGGGGAGGAATGAGCAGTTCTTC. Translated, it gives CASRYADRGRNEQFF.

Turning to this clone: Other DNA sequences of this sample code for an identical CDR3. The chain couples TRBV5-1 to TRBJ1-2, with a possible D match to TRBD1 (6 bases). CDR1 and CDR2 from the germline V gene are SGHRS and YFSETQ. The ends were cut back, 2 bases at V and 4 bases at J, with 15 bases in the middle. CDR3 size: 15 residues. The CDR3 spells CASSLAGGGSYGYTF. CDR3 DNA sequence: TGCGCCAGCAGCTTAGCTGGGGGCGGCTCCTATGGCTACACCTTC.

This clone has only a few counts. The J gene is TRBJ1-5, the V gene TRBV19, with unresolved D. Germline loops: CDR1 LNHDA, CDR2 SQIVND (reference sequence). The CDR3 is 17 amino acids. Trimming stripped 7 bases from V and 3 bases from J, with 22 bases between. The CDR3 loop is CASTPNGGIAINQPQHF. CDR3 nucleotide sequence: TGTGCCAGTACCCCTAACGGAGGAATCGCCATCAATCAGCCCCAGCATTTT.

The chain is built from TRBV11-2 and TRBJ2-3; the D gene is possibly TRBD2 (5 bases). V lost 5 bases, J lost 4 bases, and 28 bases lay in between. The V gene's germline CDR1 is SGHAT and CDR2 FQNNGV. The CDR3 totals 19 residues. CDR3 loop: CASSLIGPGPQGSADTQYF. The CDR3 nucleotides read TGTGCCAGCAGCCTAATAGGACCCGGGCCTCAAGGGAGTGCAGATACGCAGTATTTT. Variable domain in full (rest from reference TRBV11-2 and TRBJ2-3): EAGVAQSPRYKIIEKRQSVAFWCNPISGHATLYWYQQILGQGPKLLIQFQNNGVVDDSQLPKDRFSAERLKGVDSTLKIQPAKLEDSAVYLCASSLIGPGPQGSADTQYFGPGTRLTVL.

The rearrangement links TRBV6-1 to TRBJ2-5, with 14 bases matching TRBD2. The CDR3 covers 16 residues. Germline V gene lookup returns CDR1 MNHNS and CDR2 SASEGT. Trimming at V came to 4 bases and at J to 4 bases, leaving 5 bases not matched to a gene. CDR3 sequence reads: CASSGTGTSGRETQYF. In DNA form, the CDR3 reads TGTGCCAGCAGTGGGACAGGGACTAGCGGGAGAGAGACCCAGTACTTC.

DNA of the CDR3: TGTGCCAGCACATCAGGGAACCAAGAGACCCAGTACTTC. Translated: CASTSGNQETQYF. V usage is TRBV5-6 and J usage is TRBJ2-5; tentative D call: TRBD1 (5 bases). The CDR3 sequence is 13 residues long. Germline lookup yields CDR1 SGHDT and CDR2 YYEEEE. Trimming cost V 6 bases and J 0 bases, with 9 bases left between them.